One and the same sample provided the 26 T cell receptor beta chains below, sequenced in a study of shared clonotypes between healthy human individuals. Using immunoSEQ multiplex PCR, the repertoire was profiled, and TCRdb retains in-frame clones only, with some absent. This table has around 990,000 clones, about 80% appearing once. Sample: memory CD4+ T cells from PBMCs. Subset indicated: CD45RA-negative fraction. These receptors all stem from a man younger than 35 in good health. Some clones in this sample may be carry-over from other donors' samples.

The chain couples TRBV5-6 to TRBJ2-3; TRBD1 is a possible D gene (6 bases). V dropped 4 bases and J dropped 6 bases, with 18 bases sitting between them. Germline V gene data show CDR1 as SGHDT and CDR2 as YYEEEE. CDR3 size: 15 residues. CDR3: CASSGTTGYEDTQYF. DNA for the CDR3: TGTGCCAGCAGCGGAACGACAGGTTACGAGGATACGCAGTATTTT. Supplemented by reference TRBV5-6 and TRBJ2-3, the full variable domain reads DAGVTQSPTHLIKTRGQQVTLRCSPKSGHDTVSWYQQALGQGPQFIFQYYEEEERQRGNFPDRFSGHQFPNYSSELNVNALLLGDSALYLCASSGTTGYEDTQYFGPGTRLTVL.

The chain employs TRBV7-2 and TRBJ2-1; TRBD2 matches at 7 bases. Looked up from germline, CDR1 is SGHTA and CDR2 is FQGNSA. V trimming: 6 bases; J trimming: 6 bases; junction bases outside the gene matches: 8. The CDR3 covers 14 residues. The CDR3: CASRPTSGGNEQFF. In DNA form, the CDR3 reads TGTGCCAGCAGACCTACATCGGGGGGCAATGAGCAGTTCTTC.

V gene TRBV28 combines with J gene TRBJ1-5; D is possibly TRBD1 (5 bases). With 3 bases removed from V and 5 bases from J, the gap between germline ends came to 14 bases. The CDR3 runs 15 residues. Germline CDR1 reads MDHEN; CDR2 reads SYDVKM. The CDR3 here is CASSLLAGLDQPQHF. Written as DNA, the CDR3 is TGTGCCAGCAGTTTGTTGGCAGGGTTGGATCAGCCCCAGCATTTT.

This clone was counted a single time. The chain links TRBV6-1 to TRBJ2-7; D is perhaps TRBD1 (5 bases). Germline loops: CDR1 MNHNS, CDR2 SASEGT. The CDR3 is made up of 14 amino acids. Trimming cost V 4 bases and J 2 bases, with 12 bases left between them. CDR3 protein: CASSAHRTTYEQYF. The CDR3 bases are TGTGCCAGCAGTGCCCACAGGACGACCTACGAGCAGTACTTC.

In its sample, this clone was seen a few times. A read error likely explains this, since a far larger clone differs by one base. Other DNA sequences in the same sample also yield this CDR3. The genes are TRBV29-1 and TRBJ1-2; no firm D call. The CDR3 has 11 amino acids. Germline loops: CDR1 SQVTM, CDR2 ANQGSEA. The DNA of the CDR3 is TGCAGCGAGTCCTCAAACTACGGCTACACCTTC. The encoded protein is CSESSNYGYTF.

V and J are TRBV10-3 and TRBJ2-1; 11 positions agree with TRBD2. This CDR3 region has 16 residues. Unmatched junction bases numbered 4, after V lost 2 bases and J lost 4 bases. Per the germline V gene, CDR1 is ENHRY and CDR2 is SYGVKD. Here the CDR3 DNA reads TGTGCCATCAGTGAGCCCCGACTAGCGGGATACAATGAGCAGTTCTTC. The encoded protein is CAISEPRLAGYNEQFF.

This clone was picked up one time. The chain carries TRBV4-3 and TRBJ2-1, with D tentatively TRBD1 or TRBD2 (5 bases each). Germline-derived CDR1 and CDR2 are LGHNA and YSLEER. Trimming cost V 1 base and J 0 bases, with 19 bases left between them. This CDR3 region has 19 residues. The CDR3 reads CASSQALPGTGSSYNEQFF. The DNA of the CDR3 is TGCGCCAGCAGCCAAGCGTTACCGGGGACGGGCAGCTCCTACAATGAGCAGTTCTTC.

The chain employs TRBV7-8 and TRBJ2-5; possible D gene TRBD1, 5 bases. The ends were cut back, 0 bases at V and 2 bases at J, with 7 bases in the middle. Germline-derived CDR1 and CDR2 are SGHVS and FQNEAQ. This CDR3 comprises 14 residues. This CDR3 is CASSLAQGQETQYF. The DNA for the CDR3 is TGTGCCAGCAGCTTAGCCCAGGGTCAAGAGACCCAGTACTTC. Variable domain in full (rest from reference TRBV7-8 and TRBJ2-5): GAGVSQSPRYKVAKRGQDVALRCDPISGHVSLFWYQQALGQGPEFLTYFQNEAQLDKSGLPSDRFFAERPEGSVSTLKIQRTQQEDSAVYLCASSLAQGQETQYFGPGTRLLVL.

This clone came up a few times. The rearrangement joins TRBV7-9 to TRBJ1-3, with D perhaps matching TRBD1 (6 bases). There are 14 residues in the CDR3. The germline CDR1 and CDR2 sequences are SEHNR and FQNEAQ (reference sequence). Trimming stripped 5 bases from V and 3 bases from J, with 11 bases between. Written as DNA, the CDR3 is TGTGCCAGCAGCCCCCGACAGGATGGAAACACCATATATTTT. Amino acid sequence: CASSPRQDGNTIYF.

The chain links TRBV9 to TRBJ2-3; possibly TRBD1 for D (6 bases). Deletions cut 0 bases from V and 2 bases from J, with 22 bases between. CDR3 length: 19 amino acids. CDR1 is SGDLS and CDR2 is YYNGEE in the germline V gene. CDR3 DNA sequence: TGTGCCAGCAGCGTAGCCCCTATTGCTAGGGGGATAGACACAGATACGCAGTATTTT. This sequence encodes CASSVAPIARGIDTDTQYF.

The chain uses TRBV11-3 and TRBJ2-5, with 10 positions matching TRBD2. Germline V gene data show CDR1 as SGHNT and CDR2 as YENEEA. The CDR3 has 13 amino acids. After removal of 5 bases from V and 5 bases from J, the junction contained 2 bases not matched to a gene. The CDR3 DNA is TGTGCCAGCAGCCAGGGACTAGCGGAGACCCAGTACTTC. This sequence encodes CASSQGLAETQYF.

As regards this clone: Other DNA sequences in the same sample also yield this CDR3. The rearrangement uses TRBV6-1 and TRBJ2-7; 9 bases agree with TRBD1. Germline CDR1 and CDR2: MNHNS and SASEGT. Losses at the gene ends were 4 bases for V and 1 base for J; bases not matched to a gene: 2. This CDR3 is built from 14 residues. The CDR3 sequence: CASSVQGASYEQYF. For the CDR3, the DNA is TGTGCCAGCAGTGTACAGGGGGCGTCCTACGAGCAGTACTTC.

This chain links TRBV4-1 with TRBJ1-5; the D is unclear. This CDR3 is built from 13 residues. V lost 1 base and J 4 bases, leaving 5 bases between the germline ends. CDR1 MGHRA and CDR2 YSYEKL come from the germline V gene. The CDR3 sequence: CASSQVRNQPQHF. The DNA of the CDR3 is TGCGCCAGCAGCCAAGTGAGGAATCAGCCCCAGCATTTT.

The rearrangement joins TRBV28 to TRBJ1-1, with unresolved D. V lost 6 bases, J lost 3 bases, and 11 bases lay in between. In germline, CDR1 is MDHEN, CDR2 SYDVKM. This CDR3 is 13 amino acids long. DNA of the CDR3: TGTGCCAGCAGCCCTTTTCGGTACACTGAAGCTTTCTTT. Translated: CASSPFRYTEAFF. Based on the CDR3 plus reference TRBV28 and TRBJ1-1, the full variable domain is DVKVTQSSRYLVKRTGEKVFLECVQDMDHENMFWYRQDPGLGLRLIYFSYDVKMKEKGDIPEGYSVSREKKERFSLILESASTNQTSMYLCASSPFRYTEAFFGQGTRLTVV.

The chain is built from TRBV2 and TRBJ2-7; tentatively, D is TRBD1 (5 bases). Per germline, CDR1 SNHLY and CDR2 FYNNEI. The CDR3 contains 13 residues. The V gene lost 6 bases and the J gene lost 1 base, with 10 bases spanning the gap. CDR3 sequence: CASSWTLSYEQYF. The CDR3 coding sequence is TGTGCCAGCAGCTGGACACTATCCTACGAGCAGTACTTC.

J is TRBJ1-2 and V is TRBV7-9; D possibly corresponds to TRBD1 (6 bases). This CDR3 spans 13 amino acids. Trimming took off 2 bases at V and 7 bases at J, with 11 bases between the two ends. In germline, CDR1 is SEHNR, CDR2 FQNEAQ (reference sequence). CDR3 sequence (DNA): TGTGCCAGCAGCTTAAGGGCAGGGGCTGGCTACACCTTC. Its protein is CASSLRAGAGYTF.

J is TRBJ2-7 and V is TRBV19; 7 bases agree with TRBD1. Germline V gene lookup returns CDR1 LNHDA and CDR2 SQIVND (reference sequence). The CDR3 totals 16 residues. The J segment lost 1 base and the V segment lost 1 base, leaving 7 bases of the junction unmatched. The CDR3: CASSIGTGQLSYEQYF. The CDR3 bases are TGTGCCAGTAGTATAGGGACAGGCCAATTATCCTACGAGCAGTACTTC.

To note about this clone: A far larger clone is only one base removed, so a read error is likely. The chain uses TRBV29-1 and TRBJ1-3; no firm D call. This CDR3 contains 13 residues. The germline V gene encodes CDR1 SQVTM and CDR2 ANQGSEA. This CDR3 reads CSGGRADGNTIHF. The CDR3 DNA reads TGCAGCGGTGGTAGGGCAGACGGAAACACCATACATTTT.

The chain links TRBV5-1 to TRBJ2-2, with TRBD1 matching over 8 bases. The CDR3 is 15 amino acids. The germline CDR1 and CDR2 sequences are SGHRS and YFSETQ. V was clipped by 6 bases and J by 5 bases; unmatched bases: 9. CDR3 loop: CASTNLQGDTGELFF. The CDR3 DNA sequence: TGCGCCAGCACCAATTTACAGGGGGATACCGGGGAGCTGTTTTTT.

The V gene is TRBV7-9, the J gene TRBJ2-7; 11 bases are shared with TRBD1. This CDR3 comprises 16 residues. Germline V lookup: CDR1 SEHNR, CDR2 FQNEAQ (reference sequence). The J segment lost 5 bases and the V segment lost 1 base, leaving 7 bases of the junction unmatched. CDR3 loop: CASSLEWGQGVNEQYF. The CDR3 nucleotides read TGTGCCAGCAGCTTAGAGTGGGGACAGGGGGTAAACGAGCAGTACTTC.

As for this clone: Different DNA sequences within this sample yield the same CDR3. The chain employs TRBV10-3 and TRBJ2-2, with D uncertain. Trimming pared 3 bases from V and 4 bases from J, leaving 3 bases between. The CDR3 has 12 amino acids. Per germline, CDR1 ENHRY and CDR2 SYGVKD. The CDR3 loop reads CAISDGTGELFF. In nucleotides, the CDR3 is TGTGCCATCAGTGACGGCACCGGGGAGCTGTTTTTT.

DNA for the CDR3: TGTGCCAGCAGCCGGGGGCCGGGGCAGCCCCAGCATTTT. Its protein product is CASSRGPGQPQHF. The chain uses TRBV2 and TRBJ1-5; D perhaps matches TRBD1 (6 bases). There are 13 residues in the CDR3. V gave up 6 bases and J gave up 7 bases, with 13 bases separating them. Germline CDR1 is SNHLY and CDR2 is FYNNEI.

The chain joins TRBV7-2 to TRBJ1-2; D ambiguous. CDR3 length: 13 amino acids. Germline V gene lookup returns CDR1 SGHTA and CDR2 FQGNSA. V gave up 5 bases and J gave up 4 bases, with 11 bases separating them. CDR3 amino acids: CASSLAELYGYTF. The CDR3 nucleotides read TGTGCCAGCAGCCTGGCGGAGCTCTATGGCTACACCTTC.

The J gene is TRBJ2-7, the V gene TRBV18; TRBD1 matches 11 bases. V was clipped by 5 bases and J by 2 bases; unmatched bases: 2. Germline CDR1 reads KGHSH; CDR2 reads LQKENI. The CDR3 spans 14 residues. CDR3 DNA: TGTGCCAGCTCATCGGACAGGGGGCCCTACGAGCAGTACTTC. Translating it yields CASSSDRGPYEQYF.

The chain couples TRBV2 to TRBJ2-3; D perhaps matches TRBD1 (5 bases). The germline gives CDR1 SNHLY, CDR2 FYNNEI. This CDR3 is built from 16 residues. V lost 6 bases, J lost 3 bases, and 19 bases lay in between. Written as DNA, the CDR3 is TGTGCCAGCAGCCGTACGGACCAGGGTTGGACAGATACGCAGTATTTT. Translating it yields CASSRTDQGWTDTQYF.

In DNA, the CDR3 is TGTGCCACCACAACCCATGGCGACGGCGGCAATCAGCCCCAGCATTTT. Protein: CATTTHGDGGNQPQHF. The chain employs TRBV10-3 and TRBJ1-5, with D uncertain. Germline V gene lookup returns CDR1 ENHRY and CDR2 SYGVKD. Trimming cost V 10 bases and J 2 bases, with 21 bases left between them. The CDR3 spans 16 residues.